This TCR beta chain originates from a study of early T cells in non-severe SARS-CoV-2 infection. Study information: Unpaired chains resulted from sequencing bulk RNA of unsorted whole blood.

This clonotype has a handful of counts. Its target is not known. In the library, individual cDNA molecules carried attached unique molecular identifiers. MiXCR was run by TCRdb on the 5' RACE reads, yielding one entry per CDR3 protein. The table records about 56,000 distinct CDR3 sequences, over 13% of them present only once. The study's findings and limits: A preference for anti-spike CD8 responses marked VDJdb matching, which missed private and CD4 specificities.

V lost 3 bases and J 3 bases, leaving 15 bases between the germline ends. The CDR3 spans 14 residues. Per germline, CDR1 DFQATT and CDR2 SNEGSKA (reference sequence). The genes are TRBV20-1 and TRBJ2-7; perhaps TRBD1 as D (7 bases). Sample: whole blood, taken at baseline. The TCR was taken from an adult who was a healthcare worker with PCR-confirmed SARS-CoV-2 infection or an uninfected control (not recorded which). The DNA for the CDR3 is TGCAGTGCTAGTTACGTCCAGGGGGGCTACGAGCAGTACTTC. It specifies CSASYVQGGYEQYF.